Detailed here is one T cell receptor beta chain. The clone's antigen remains unknown. One base away there is no much larger clone; base qualities are not given. To sequence the TCRbeta CDR3 region, genomic DNA was isolated from the sorted cells. The immunoSEQ Assay was used for sequencing of TCRbeta CDR3 regions. TCRdb holds this immuneACCESS table with in-frame rearrangements only. Some clones are missing; in checked studies, unresolved V genes explain under half, and the rest has no known cause. The sample table shows approximately 66,000 clones, and roughly nine tenths are seen once. The ten largest clones represent around 6.5% of the sample. The record originates from a study of OX40 agonist ivuxolimab in advanced cancers. For the wider study: The costimulatory receptor OX40 (CD134) was targeted by ivuxolimab, a fully human IgG2 agonistic monoclonal antibody. Intravenous ivuxolimab was administered to patients every 2 weeks at six dose levels: 0.01, 0.1, 0.3, 1.5, 3 and 10 mg/kg. Among the 50 to 55 dose-escalation patients, approximately 20 had hepatocellular carcinoma, roughly 15 melanoma, 9 renal cell carcinoma and 9 head and neck cancer. In the dose-escalation cohort, approximately 80% of patients were male, and the mean age was roughly 60 years with a range of about 20 to 79. Prior anti-PD-1, anti-PD-L1 or anti-CTLA-4 therapy was permitted, and about 40% of dose-escalation patients had received checkpoint inhibitors. Partial responses occurred in three dose-escalation patients, of whom one had hepatocellular carcinoma and two had cutaneous melanoma. The point of sequencing TCRbeta in the periphery was to test whether ivuxolimab changed TCR sequence diversity and drove clonal T-cell expansion. The paper reports the monotherapy dose-escalation portion (N ≈ 50 patients) of the phase I ivuxolimab trial.

Patients with a history of autoimmune disease or receiving systemic immunosuppression were excluded from the trial. Peripheral blood for TCR sequencing was collected from all dose cohorts at baseline, on cycle 4 day 1, and on cycle 7 day 1. Samples were obtained from an open-label, multicenter, first-in-human phase I dose-escalation trial of ivuxolimab. Adults with locally advanced or metastatic melanoma, renal cell, hepatocellular, or head and neck squamous cell carcinoma were enrolled in the trial. Before TCR sequencing, CD4+ and CD8+ T cells were separately sorted from peripheral blood. Summary of the overall study and its limitations: In partial responders in the 0.1-3.0 mg/kg groups, normalized peripheral clonal expansion was found to be among the lowest, especially among CD8+ T cells. At doses of 0.1 to 3.0 mg/kg, clonal expansion of both CD4+ and CD8+ blood T cells was observed from baseline to week 6. Low levels of normalized T-cell clonal expansion were also seen in some patients who did not respond. After ivuxolimab, CD8+ T cells had more expanded clones than CD4+ T cells on average. Which antigens the clonally expanded peripheral T cells were specific for was not determined.

CDR1 and CDR2 are read off the germline V gene as SGHAT and FQNNGV. The germline V and J ends show losses of 3 bases and 2 bases respectively, and no gene match explains 8 bases of the junction. The CDR3 runs 17 amino acids, cysteine and phenylalanine included. Of all the DNA, just the CDR3 is kept, 51 bases in frame from base 1. The chain is encoded by TRBV11-2 joined to TRBJ2-1; 9 middle bases align to TRBD2. The sequence came from an adult with an advanced solid tumor such as melanoma, head and neck, liver or kidney cancer. The sequencing used CD4+ or CD8+ T cells sorted from blood, collected in a trial of the OX40 agonist ivuxolimab. The CDR3 corresponds to CASSFPIAGVAYNEQFF. The DNA sequence reads TGTGCCAGCAGCTTCCCAATAGCGGGAGTCGCCTACAATGAGCAGTTCTTC.